The clone carrying this T cell receptor beta chain appeared many times. Antigen unknown. Germline V gene sequence: CDR1 MGHRA, CDR2 YSYEKL. V gave up 4 bases and J gave up 5 bases, with 21 bases separating them. The CDR3 runs to 17 residues. The source of the sample is a study of neurological immune-mediated disorders. The authors produced cDNA by 5'RACE using 10-nucleotide random UMIs. TCRdb recomputed calls from the 5' RACE reads with MiXCR, one row per CDR3 protein. The table shows 14,000 or so distinct CDR3 sequences, with approximately 7.6% occurring only once. The cell input for sorted libraries was approximately 1 million, and those cells were CD4+ or CD8+ T cells. Study results and limitations: While HTLV-1-associated myelopathy showed the greatest TCR clonal expansion, multiple sclerosis showed the least, falling below healthy controls.

The TCR sequence derives from a woman aged 40-49 years in good health. The chain combines TRBV4-1 with TRBJ1-5; D remains ambiguous. What was sequenced was CD8+ T cells from blood. This CDR3 is CASSPRHGRTWDQPQHF. The CDR3 region has the DNA TGCGCCAGCAGCCCTCGCCACGGACGGACCTGGGATCAGCCCCAGCATTTT.